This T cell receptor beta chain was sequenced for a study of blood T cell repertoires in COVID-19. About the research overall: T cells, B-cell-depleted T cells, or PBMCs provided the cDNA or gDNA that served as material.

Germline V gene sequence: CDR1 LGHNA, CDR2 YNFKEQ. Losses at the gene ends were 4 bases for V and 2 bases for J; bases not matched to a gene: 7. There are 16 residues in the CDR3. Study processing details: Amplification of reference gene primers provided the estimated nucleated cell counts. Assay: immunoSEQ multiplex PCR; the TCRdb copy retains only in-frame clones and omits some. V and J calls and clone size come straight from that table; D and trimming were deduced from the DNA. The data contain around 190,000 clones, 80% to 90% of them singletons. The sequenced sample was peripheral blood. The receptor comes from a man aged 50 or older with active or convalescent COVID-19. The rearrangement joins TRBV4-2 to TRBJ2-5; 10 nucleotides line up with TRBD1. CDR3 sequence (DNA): TGTGCCAGCAGCCCCCGGACAGGGGGTGGTCAAGAGACCCAGTACTTC. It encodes CASSPRTGGGQETQYF.